This TCR beta chain was obtained from a study of Tregs in tolerant kidney transplant recipients. General study findings and limits: Expanding Tregs on activated donor B cells appeared to best identify donor-specific TCRbeta clones.

With respect to this clone: Its antigen remains unidentified. The observed sequence ends 3 residues before the CDR3 terminus, with the missing tail filled in from the germline J gene.

Germline V gene sequence: CDR1 DFQATT, CDR2 SNEGSKA (reference sequence). The CDR3 consists of 15 residues. Trimming took 5 bases from V and 5 from J; bases not matched to a gene: 7. Recipients received nonmyeloablative bone marrow transplants from related graft donors, with transient mixed chimerism. Profiling relied on immunoSEQ multiplex PCR, and the TCRdb table lists in-frame clones only, not all of them. The ten most abundant clones cover around 6.1% of a sample with thousands of clones. The sequencing here drew on CD4+ T cells from blood (PBMCs), taken 6 months after the transplant. The rearrangement links TRBV20-1 to TRBJ2-2; 11 positions agree with TRBD1. The sequence was collected from a human patient who received a combined kidney and bone marrow transplant. Part of the T cell pool may stem from the graft donor. The covered CDR3 bases are TGCAGTGCTCCGGGACAGGGGGTTAGGACCGGGGAG. Translated, it gives CSAPGQGVRTGE. The whole CDR3 protein is CSAPGQGVRTGELFF.